Below, 20 T cell receptor beta chains from the same sample are listed, as sequenced in a study of cytomegalovirus exposure and HLA in healthy donors. The method was immunoSEQ multiplex PCR; TCRdb's version includes in-frame clones alone and lacks a portion of them. Among a few hundred thousand clones listed, 80% to 90% were seen once. Sequencing used PBMCs. The receptors derive from a woman aged 18-29 years in good health and CMV-seronegative.

The rearrangement joins TRBV2 to TRBJ2-1; 9 bases match TRBD1. From germline, CDR1 is SNHLY and CDR2 FYNNEI. The V gene end was trimmed by 5 bases and the J gene end by 4 bases; junction bases not matched to a gene: 6. CDR3 length: 15 amino acids. CDR3 sequence reads: CASSLDRGGYNEQFF. The CDR3 DNA reads as TGTGCCAGCAGTCTCGACAGGGGGGGGTACAATGAGCAGTTCTTC. Full variable domain (missing parts from reference TRBV2 and TRBJ2-1): EPEVTQTPSHQVTQMGQEVILRCVPISNHLYFYWYRQILGQKVEFLVSFYNNEISEKSEIFDDQFSVERPDGSNFTLKIRSTKLEDSAMYFCASSLDRGGYNEQFFGPGTRLTVL.

The chain employs TRBV29-1 and TRBJ2-3; no clear D. The germline CDR1 and CDR2 sequences are SQVTM and ANQGSEA. The V gene lost 4 bases and the J gene lost 0 bases, with 11 bases spanning the gap. The CDR3 totals 14 residues. Here the CDR3 DNA reads TGCAGCGTTGGACCCCGACTTAGCACAGATACGCAGTATTTT. Its translation is CSVGPRLSTDTQYF.

This chain connects TRBV2 to TRBJ1-2, with TRBD1 as a possible D gene (5 bases). V gave up 4 bases and J gave up 8 bases, with 20 bases separating them. The germline V gene encodes CDR1 SNHLY and CDR2 FYNNEI. The CDR3 spans 15 residues. CDR3 sequence: CASSVEGDSVYGYTF. CDR3 bases: TGTGCCAGCAGTGTCGAAGGGGACTCGGTCTACGGCTACACCTTC.

This clone was counted a single time. The gene calls are TRBV19 and TRBJ2-7; 10 bases map to TRBD1. J gave up 2 bases and V 4 bases, and 5 bases lay outside the gene matches. Germline values: CDR1 LNHDA, CDR2 SQIVND (reference sequence). The CDR3 is made up of 15 amino acids. The CDR3 loop reads CASSRGQGTPYEQYF. The CDR3 DNA reads TGTGCCAGTAGTAGGGGACAGGGGACCCCCTACGAGCAGTACTTC.

The sample holds a few counts of this clone. The genes are TRBV19 and TRBJ2-7; TRBD2 is a possible D gene (5 bases). The CDR3 covers 11 residues. Trimming left V 8 bases short and J 7 bases short, with 12 bases between. Per the germline V gene, CDR1 is LNHDA and CDR2 is SQIVND (reference sequence). The chain's CDR3 is CASGARGEQYF. CDR3 coding DNA: TGTGCCAGTGGCGCTCGGGGTGAGCAGTACTTC.

The chain recombines TRBV6-4 with TRBJ2-1; TRBD2 matches at 7 bases. Germline CDR1 is MRHNA and CDR2 is SNTAGT. This CDR3 region has 15 residues. J lost 9 bases, V lost 3 bases, and 11 bases had no gene match. DNA of the CDR3: TGTGCCAGCAGTGAGACGGCGGGAGTGCTCGGTGAGCAGTTCTTC. Translated: CASSETAGVLGEQFF.

This clone was seen just once. The chain recombines TRBV6-6 with TRBJ2-7; tentatively, D is TRBD2 (6 bases). CDR1 and CDR2 from the germline V gene are MNHNY and SVGAGI (reference sequence). V lost 5 bases and J lost 2, with 13 bases in between. CDR3 length: 14 residues. CDR3 amino acids: CASSEGRGPYEQYF. Written as DNA, the CDR3 is TGTGCCAGCAGTGAGGGGCGGGGTCCCTACGAGCAGTACTTC.

The chain links TRBV11-2 to TRBJ2-1; D uncertain. Trimming pared 0 bases from V and 4 bases from J, leaving 4 bases between. The CDR3 extends over 13 amino acids. Germline V gene lookup returns CDR1 SGHAT and CDR2 FQNNGV. CDR3 bases: TGTGCCAGCAGCTTAGAGAGGTACAATGAGCAGTTCTTC. Its protein is CASSLERYNEQFF.

This clone was seen more than once but under ten times. The chain carries TRBV6-5 and TRBJ2-1; TRBD2 matches 9 bases. The CDR3 consists of 13 residues. J lost 15 bases, V lost 7 bases, and 13 bases had no gene match. Per the germline V gene, CDR1 is MNHEY and CDR2 is SVGAGI. The CDR3 sequence is CASTKTSGTAAFF. CDR3 nucleotide sequence: TGTGCCAGCACCAAGACTAGCGGAACCGCGGCGTTCTTC.

The V and J genes are TRBV6-1 and TRBJ1-2, with TRBD1 identical over 9 bases. V lost 3 bases to trimming and J lost 8 bases; unmatched junction nucleotides: 4. The CDR3 is made up of 13 amino acids. The V gene's germline CDR1 is MNHNS and CDR2 SASEGT. This CDR3 reads CASSDRQGEGYTF. CDR3 sequence (DNA): TGTGCCAGCAGTGACCGACAGGGGGAGGGCTACACCTTC.

On this clone: Sequence at one end of the junction differs from germline and may be a read error. The chain has TRBV20-1 and TRBJ1-1; 7 bases are shared with TRBD1. The CDR3 is made up of 10 amino acids. Germline V gives CDR1 DFQATT, CDR2 SNEGSKA (reference sequence). Here the CDR3 reads CSAREDRVVF. DNA of the CDR3: TGCAGTGCTAGAGAAGACAGGGTTGTCTTT.

This rearrangement joins TRBV11-2 to TRBJ2-3; D gene ambiguous. Trimming removed 3 bases at V and 1 base at J, with 8 bases between. The germline V gene has CDR1 SGHAT and CDR2 FQNNGV. The CDR3 is made up of 14 amino acids. The CDR3 spells CASSFSLRTDTQYF. In nucleotides, the CDR3 is TGTGCCAGCAGCTTCTCTCTTCGCACAGATACGCAGTATTTT. Supplemented by reference TRBV11-2 and TRBJ2-3, the full variable domain reads EAGVAQSPRYKIIEKRQSVAFWCNPISGHATLYWYQQILGQGPKLLIQFQNNGVVDDSQLPKDRFSAERLKGVDSTLKIQPAKLEDSAVYLCASSFSLRTDTQYFGPGTRLTVL.

This clone was counted once. This chain connects TRBV27 to TRBJ1-5; D ambiguous. V was pared by 2 bases and J by 1 base, with 15 bases between. This CDR3 comprises 17 residues. From germline, CDR1 is MNHEY and CDR2 SMNVEV (reference sequence). This CDR3 is CASSLKGEGGSNQPQHF. The DNA for the CDR3 is TGTGCCAGCAGTTTAAAAGGTGAGGGAGGGAGCAATCAGCCCCAGCATTTT.

The chain recombines TRBV7-2 with TRBJ1-2, with D tentatively TRBD1 (6 bases). Germline assignment: CDR1 SGHTA and CDR2 FQGNSA. V was clipped by 5 bases and J by 7 bases, with 23 bases between them. The CDR3 runs 16 residues. This chain's CDR3 is CASSLWGGRGRVGYTF. CDR3 DNA sequence: TGTGCCAGCAGCCTATGGGGTGGCAGGGGAAGGGTTGGCTACACCTTC.

V usage is TRBV5-1 and J usage is TRBJ2-5, with 8 bases lining up with TRBD2. The CDR3 length is 14 residues. V gave up 4 bases and J gave up 4 bases; unmatched junction bases: 6. The germline V gene has CDR1 SGHRS and CDR2 YFSETQ. CDR3: CASSAGLEGETQYF. The DNA for the CDR3 is TGCGCCAGCAGCGCGGGACTAGAAGGAGAGACCCAGTACTTC.

The chain is built from TRBV10-2 and TRBJ1-5, with 8 bases that match TRBD1. From germline, CDR1 is WSHSY and CDR2 SAAADI. The CDR3 loop spans 14 amino acids. The ends lost 9 bases at V and 6 bases at J; junction bases unmatched: 10. In nucleotides, the CDR3 is TGCGCCAGTACGGGGCAGGGGGCGAGTCAGCCCCAGCATTTT. It codes for CASTGQGASQPQHF.

V and J are TRBV11-3 and TRBJ2-1; D might be TRBD2 (6 bases). The CDR3 has 14 residues. The germline V and J ends were trimmed by 6 bases and 5 bases, with 14 bases remaining between them. Germline V gene sequence: CDR1 SGHNT, CDR2 YENEEA. The CDR3 region is CASRSGSGDNEQFF. The CDR3 DNA reads TGTGCCAGCAGATCCGGGAGTGGGGACAATGAGCAGTTCTTC. Full variable domain (remainder filled in from reference TRBV11-3 and TRBJ2-1): EAGVVQSPRYKIIEKKQPVAFWCNPISGHNTLYWYLQNLGQGPELLIRYENEEAVDDSQLPKDRFSAERLKGVDSTLKIQPAELGDSAVYLCASRSGSGDNEQFFGPGTRLTVL.

The chain carries TRBV4-3 and TRBJ1-1, with D maybe TRBD1 (6 bases). The V gene lost 0 bases and the J gene lost 4 bases, with 12 bases spanning the gap. The CDR3 totals 15 residues. Germline V gives CDR1 LGHNA, CDR2 YSLEER. CDR3 DNA: TGCGCCAGCAGCCAAGAACAGGGTGCGAGCACTGAAGCTTTCTTT. Residues: CASSQEQGASTEAFF.

Here the CDR3 reads CASSKPDRGPGYTF. DNA for the CDR3: TGTGCCAGTAGTAAACCAGACAGGGGTCCGGGCTACACCTTC. The V gene is TRBV19, the J gene TRBJ1-2, with 8 nucleotides matching TRBD1. Germline V lookup: CDR1 LNHDA, CDR2 SQIVND (reference sequence). Unmatched junction bases numbered 9, after V lost 4 bases and J lost 8 bases. This CDR3 has 14 residues.

This chain links TRBV29-1 with TRBJ2-1; TRBD2 matches at 14 bases. There are 15 residues in the CDR3. V lost 7 bases, J lost 8 bases, and 10 bases stayed unmatched. Germline CDR1 SQVTM, CDR2 ANQGSEA. The CDR3 region has the DNA TGCAGCGGTGAGGGACTAGCGGGAGATTTGTATGAGCAGTTCTTC. It specifies CSGEGLAGDLYEQFF.